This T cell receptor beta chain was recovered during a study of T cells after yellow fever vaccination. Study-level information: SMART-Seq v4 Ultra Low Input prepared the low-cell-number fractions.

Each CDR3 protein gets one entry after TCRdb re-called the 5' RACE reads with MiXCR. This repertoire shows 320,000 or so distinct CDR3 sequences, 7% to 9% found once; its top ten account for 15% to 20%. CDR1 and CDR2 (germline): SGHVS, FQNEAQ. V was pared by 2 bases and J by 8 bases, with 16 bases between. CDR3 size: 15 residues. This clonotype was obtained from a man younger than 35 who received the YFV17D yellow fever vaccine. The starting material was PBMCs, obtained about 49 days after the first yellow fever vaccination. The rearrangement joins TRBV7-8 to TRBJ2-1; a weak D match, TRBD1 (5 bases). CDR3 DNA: TGTGCCAGCAGCTTACGCAGGGAAAACCCTCATGAGCAGTTCTTC. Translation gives CASSLRRENPHEQFF.